These T cell receptor beta chains were read from a single sample in a study of T-cell memory formation after mild COVID-19. TCRdb independently ran MiXCR on the 5' RACE reads; one entry per CDR3 protein. Seen here are hundreds of thousands of distinct CDR3 sequences, 20% to 25% observed once, and the top ten hold roughly 8.1%. Source material: PBMCs or a T cell subset sorted from them (not recorded which). These receptors originate from an adult woman who had mild COVID-19 (a few samples of this study predate the infection). Cell type and time point are not known. Both conserved end residues are part of each CDR3. The D gene is left open where the match is weak. Rows give clone size only sometimes, using once, few, many, or a class for an expanded clone.

size	D	J	V	CDR3	DNA
-	TRBD2	TRBJ2-1	TRBV24-1	CATSEASGGAYNEQFF	TGTGCCACCAGTGAAGCCAGCGGGGGGGCCTACAATGAGCAGTTCTTC
-	TRBD1	TRBJ1-2	TRBV6-5	CASSYHPTGTGDGYTF	TGTGCCAGCAGCTACCATCCGACGGGGACAGGAGATGGCTACACCTTC
-	-	TRBJ2-1	TRBV6-2/TRBV6-3	CASSLIKYNEQFF	TGTGCCAGCAGCCTCATCAAGTACAATGAGCAGTTCTTC
-	-	TRBJ1-1	TRBV7-9	CASSLMGLEAFF	TGTGCCAGCAGCTTAATGGGCCTTGAAGCTTTCTTT
-	-	TRBJ2-7	TRBV4-1	CASSQVVRGHEQYF	TGCGCCAGCAGCCAAGTCGTCAGGGGACACGAGCAGTACTTC
-	TRBD2	TRBJ2-7	TRBV5-4	CASSLDLAGDVGQYF	TGTGCCAGCAGCTTGGATCTAGCGGGAGACGTCGGGCAGTACTTC
many	-	TRBJ1-5	TRBV12-3/TRBV12-4	CASSPQGRAIQPQHF	TGTGCCAGCAGCCCTCAGGGCAGGGCGATACAGCCCCAGCATTTT
-	TRBD2	TRBJ2-1	TRBV6-2/TRBV6-3	CASSILAGAYNEQFF	TGTGCCAGCAGTATTCTAGCGGGGGCCTACAATGAGCAGTTCTTC
-	-	TRBJ2-3	TRBV6-5	CASSYSTGHTDTQYF	TGTGCCAGCAGTTACTCCACAGGGCATACAGATACGCAGTATTTT
-	-	TRBJ2-3	TRBV3-1	CASSPLVTDTQYF	TGTGCCAGCAGTCCCCTTGTCACGGATACGCAGTATTTT
-	-	TRBJ2-1	TRBV4-3	CASSQDGTGSYNEQFF	TGCGCCAGCAGCCAAGACGGCACGGGCTCCTACAATGAGCAGTTCTTC
few	-	TRBJ1-3	TRBV6-5	CASRPGFSLGNTIYF	TGTGCCAGCAGGCCAGGGTTCTCGCTTGGAAACACCATATATTTT
-	-	TRBJ2-2	TRBV29-1	CSVKQWTFANTGELFF	TGCAGCGTGAAACAATGGACATTCGCGAACACCGGGGAGCTGTTTTTT
few	-	TRBJ2-7	TRBV10-3	CAISSDSGSGQSYEQYF	TGTGCCATCAGTTCCGACAGCGGATCCGGGCAATCCTACGAGCAGTACTTC
-	TRBD2	TRBJ2-1	TRBV12-3/TRBV12-4	CASSLNQGTSGRLNEQFF	TGTGCCAGCAGTTTAAACCAGGGGACTAGCGGGAGGCTCAATGAGCAGTTCTTC
-	-	TRBJ2-1	TRBV7-3	CASSLTSQPLNEQLF	TGTGCCAGCAGCTTAACTAGTCAACCCCTCAATGAGCAGTTATTC
-	-	TRBJ1-1	TRBV18	CASSPRSGGNTEAFF	TGTGCCAGCTCACCAAGGTCGGGTGGGAACACTGAAGCTTTCTTT
few	TRBD2	TRBJ2-1	TRBV11-2	CASSLDPKTSGGTYNEQFF	TGTGCCAGCAGCTTAGATCCGAAGACTAGCGGGGGCACCTACAATGAGCAGTTCTTC